The entry below gives a single T cell receptor (beta chain) sequence along with its context. This entry is derived from a study of blood T cell repertoires in COVID-19. There are 15 residues in the CDR3. Germline values: CDR1 GTSNPN, CDR2 SVGIG (reference sequence). V lost 0 bases and J lost 5; bases outside the gene matches: 9. The method was immunoSEQ multiplex PCR; TCRdb's version includes in-frame clones alone and lacks a portion of them. The sample records 200,000 or so clones, about 81% being singletons. The receptor was isolated from a man between 25 and 39 years old with active or convalescent COVID-19. Sequencing used peripheral blood. V is TRBV30 and J is TRBJ1-2; TRBD1 aligns across 7 bases. CDR3 region: CAWSVPRDSRYGYTF. For the CDR3, the DNA is TGTGCCTGGAGTGTACCCCGGGACAGCCGGTATGGCTACACCTTC.